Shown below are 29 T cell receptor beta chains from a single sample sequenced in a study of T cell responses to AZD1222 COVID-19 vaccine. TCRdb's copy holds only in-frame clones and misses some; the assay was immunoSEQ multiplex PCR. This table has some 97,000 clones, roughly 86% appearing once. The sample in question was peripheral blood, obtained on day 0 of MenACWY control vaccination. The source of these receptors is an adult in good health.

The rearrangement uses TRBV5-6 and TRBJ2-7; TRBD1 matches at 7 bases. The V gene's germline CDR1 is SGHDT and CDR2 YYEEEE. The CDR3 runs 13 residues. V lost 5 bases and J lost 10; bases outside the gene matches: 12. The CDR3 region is CASSFRDRFSQYF. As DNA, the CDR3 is TGTGCCAGCAGTTTCCGGGACAGATTTAGCCAGTACTTC.

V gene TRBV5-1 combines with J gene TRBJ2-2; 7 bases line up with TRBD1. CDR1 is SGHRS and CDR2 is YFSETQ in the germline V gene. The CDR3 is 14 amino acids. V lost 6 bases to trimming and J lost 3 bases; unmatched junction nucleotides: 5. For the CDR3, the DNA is TGCGCCAGCAATATTGACAGGGACACCGGGGAGCTGTTTTTT. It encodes CASNIDRDTGELFF.

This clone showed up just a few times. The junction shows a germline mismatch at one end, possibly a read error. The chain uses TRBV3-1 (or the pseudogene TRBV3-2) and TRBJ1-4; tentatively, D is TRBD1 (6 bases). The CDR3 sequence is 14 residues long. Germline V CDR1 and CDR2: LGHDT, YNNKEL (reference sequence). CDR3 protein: CASSYGQPTQPLAF. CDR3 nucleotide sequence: TGTGCCAGCAGCTACGGACAGCCCACCCAACCTCTAGCTTTT.

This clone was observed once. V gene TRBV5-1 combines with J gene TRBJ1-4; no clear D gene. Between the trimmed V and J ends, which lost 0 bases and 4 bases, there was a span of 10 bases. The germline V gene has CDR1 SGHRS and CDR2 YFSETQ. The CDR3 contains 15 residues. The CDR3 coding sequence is TGCGCCAGCAGCTTGGGGGCAGGATTTAATGAAAAACTGTTTTTT. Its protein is CASSLGAGFNEKLFF.

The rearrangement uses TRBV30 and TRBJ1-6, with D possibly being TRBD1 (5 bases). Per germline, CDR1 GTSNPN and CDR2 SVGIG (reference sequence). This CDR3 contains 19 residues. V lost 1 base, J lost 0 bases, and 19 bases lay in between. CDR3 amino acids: CAWSATPPGPGSYNSPLHF. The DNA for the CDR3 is TGTGCCTGGAGTGCGACTCCGCCGGGGCCGGGCTCCTATAATTCACCCCTCCACTTT. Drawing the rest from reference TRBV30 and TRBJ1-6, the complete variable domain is SQTIHQWPATLVQPVGSPLSLECTVEGTSNPNLYWYRQAAGRGLQLLFYSVGIGQISSEVPQNLSASRPQDRQFILSSKKLLLSDSGFYLCAWSATPPGPGSYNSPLHFGNGTRLTVT.

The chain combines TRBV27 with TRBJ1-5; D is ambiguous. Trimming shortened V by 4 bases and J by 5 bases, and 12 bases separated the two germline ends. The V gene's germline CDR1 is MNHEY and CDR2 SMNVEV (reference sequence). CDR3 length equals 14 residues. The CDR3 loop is CASSSEGGHQPQHF. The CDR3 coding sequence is TGTGCCAGCAGTTCCGAGGGTGGACATCAGCCCCAGCATTTT.

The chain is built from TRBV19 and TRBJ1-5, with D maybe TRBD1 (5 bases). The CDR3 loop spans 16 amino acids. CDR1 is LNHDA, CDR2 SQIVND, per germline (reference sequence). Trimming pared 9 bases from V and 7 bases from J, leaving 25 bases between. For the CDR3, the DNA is TGTGCCAGCAACGATTTTTGGAGGGCCGAGGGGCAGCCCCAGCATTTT. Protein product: CASNDFWRAEGQPQHF.

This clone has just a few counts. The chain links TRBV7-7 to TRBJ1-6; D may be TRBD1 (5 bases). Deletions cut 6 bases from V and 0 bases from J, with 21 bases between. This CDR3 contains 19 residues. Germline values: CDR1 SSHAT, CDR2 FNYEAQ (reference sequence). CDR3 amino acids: CASRVLLGAGSSYNSPLHF. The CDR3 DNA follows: TGTGCCAGCAGAGTCCTGCTTGGGGCAGGGAGCTCCTATAATTCACCCCTCCACTTT. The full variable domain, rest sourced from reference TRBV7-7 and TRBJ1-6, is GAGVSQSPRYKVTKRGQDVTLRCDPISSHATLYWYQQALGQGPEFLTYFNYEAQPDKSGLPSDRFSAERPEGSISTLTIQRTEQRDSAMYRCASRVLLGAGSSYNSPLHFGNGTRLTVT.

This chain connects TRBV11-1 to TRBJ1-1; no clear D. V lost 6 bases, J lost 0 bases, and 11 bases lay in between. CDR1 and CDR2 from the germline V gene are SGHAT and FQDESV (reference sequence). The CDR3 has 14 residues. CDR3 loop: CASRPRIMNTEAFF. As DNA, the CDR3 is TGTGCCAGCAGACCCAGGATAATGAACACTGAAGCTTTCTTT.

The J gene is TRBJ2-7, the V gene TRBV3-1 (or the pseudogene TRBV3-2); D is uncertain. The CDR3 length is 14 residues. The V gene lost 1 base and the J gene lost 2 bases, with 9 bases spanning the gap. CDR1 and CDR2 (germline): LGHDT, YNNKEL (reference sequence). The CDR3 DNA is TGTGCCAGCAGCCAAGGGGTAGAGACCTACGAGCAGTACTTC. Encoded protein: CASSQGVETYEQYF.

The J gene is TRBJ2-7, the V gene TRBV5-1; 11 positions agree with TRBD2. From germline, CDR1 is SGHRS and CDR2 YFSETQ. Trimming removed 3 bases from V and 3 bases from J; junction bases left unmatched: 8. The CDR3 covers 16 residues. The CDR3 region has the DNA TGCGCCAGCAGCTCCCAGACTAGCGGGACACTCTACGAGCAGTACTTC. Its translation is CASSSQTSGTLYEQYF. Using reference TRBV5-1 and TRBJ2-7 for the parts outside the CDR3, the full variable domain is KAGVTQTPRYLIKTRGQQVTLSCSPISGHRSVSWYQQTPGQGLQFLFEYFSETQRNKGNFPGRFSGRQFSNSRSEMNVSTLELGDSALYLCASSSQTSGTLYEQYFGPGTRLTVT.

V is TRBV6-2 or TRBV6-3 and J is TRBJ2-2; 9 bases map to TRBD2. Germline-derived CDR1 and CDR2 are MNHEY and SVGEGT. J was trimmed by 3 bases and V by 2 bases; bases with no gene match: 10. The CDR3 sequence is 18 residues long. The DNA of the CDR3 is TGTGCCAGCAGTTACCCCCGGGGAGCGGGGGGCTACACCGGGGAGCTGTTTTTT. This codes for CASSYPRGAGGYTGELFF.

CDR3 loop: CASSLYLAASTDTQYF. DNA of the CDR3: TGTGCCAGCAGCTTGTATTTAGCAGCGAGCACAGATACGCAGTATTTT. The chain combines TRBV7-2 with TRBJ2-3; D is unclear. V was trimmed by 3 bases and J by 0 bases, leaving 13 bases between them. CDR3 size: 16 residues. In germline, CDR1 is SGHTA, CDR2 FQGNSA.

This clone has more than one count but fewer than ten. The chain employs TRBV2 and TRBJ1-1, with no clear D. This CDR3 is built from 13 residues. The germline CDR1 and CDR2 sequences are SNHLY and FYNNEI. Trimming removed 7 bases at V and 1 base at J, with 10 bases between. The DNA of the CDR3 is TGTGCCAGCACTGACGGATCGAACACTGAAGCTTTCTTT. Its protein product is CASTDGSNTEAFF.

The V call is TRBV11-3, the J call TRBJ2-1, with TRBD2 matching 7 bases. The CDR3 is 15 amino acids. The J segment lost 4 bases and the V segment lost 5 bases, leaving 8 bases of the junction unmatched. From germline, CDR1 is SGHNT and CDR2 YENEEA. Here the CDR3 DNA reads TGTGCCAGCAGCCCCGGGACTACCCTTTACAATGAGCAGTTCTTC. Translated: CASSPGTTLYNEQFF.

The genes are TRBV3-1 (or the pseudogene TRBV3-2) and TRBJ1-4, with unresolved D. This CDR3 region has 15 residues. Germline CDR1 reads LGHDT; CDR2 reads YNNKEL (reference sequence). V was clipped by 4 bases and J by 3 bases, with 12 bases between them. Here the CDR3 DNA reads TGTGCCAGCAGCCCGCTCCGGGAGGCTAATGAAAAACTGTTTTTT. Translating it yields CASSPLREANEKLFF.

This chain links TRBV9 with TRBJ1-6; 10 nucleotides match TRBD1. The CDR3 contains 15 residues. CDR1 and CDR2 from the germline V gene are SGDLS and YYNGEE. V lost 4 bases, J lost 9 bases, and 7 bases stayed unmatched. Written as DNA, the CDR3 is TGTGCCAGCAGCCCGCCCGGACAGGGGGTTTCACCCCTCCACTTT. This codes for CASSPPGQGVSPLHF.

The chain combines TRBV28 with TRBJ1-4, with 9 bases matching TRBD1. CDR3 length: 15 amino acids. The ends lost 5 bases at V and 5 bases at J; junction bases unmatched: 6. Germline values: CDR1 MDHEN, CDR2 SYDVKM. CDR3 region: CASSLGGQGNEKLFF. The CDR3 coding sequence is TGTGCCAGCAGTCTTGGGGGACAGGGAAATGAAAAACTGTTTTTT.

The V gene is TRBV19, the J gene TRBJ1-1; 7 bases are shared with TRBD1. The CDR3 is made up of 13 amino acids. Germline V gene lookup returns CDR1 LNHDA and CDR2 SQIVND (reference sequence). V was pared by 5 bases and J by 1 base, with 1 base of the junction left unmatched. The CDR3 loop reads CASSGTANTEAFF. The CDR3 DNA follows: TGTGCCAGTAGTGGGACAGCGAACACTGAAGCTTTCTTT.

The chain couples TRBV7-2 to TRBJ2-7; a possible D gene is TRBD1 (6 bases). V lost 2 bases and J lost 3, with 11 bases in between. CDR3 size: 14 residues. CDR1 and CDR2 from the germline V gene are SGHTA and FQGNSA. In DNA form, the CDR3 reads TGTGCCAGCAGCTTATCAGGGGCAGTCTACGAGCAGTACTTC. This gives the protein CASSLSGAVYEQYF.

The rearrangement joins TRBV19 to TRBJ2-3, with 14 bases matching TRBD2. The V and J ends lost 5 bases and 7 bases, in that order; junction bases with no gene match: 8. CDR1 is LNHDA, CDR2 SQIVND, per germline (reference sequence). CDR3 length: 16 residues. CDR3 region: CASSWGLAGEENTQYF. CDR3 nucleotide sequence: TGTGCCAGTAGTTGGGGACTAGCGGGAGAGGAGAATACGCAGTATTTT.

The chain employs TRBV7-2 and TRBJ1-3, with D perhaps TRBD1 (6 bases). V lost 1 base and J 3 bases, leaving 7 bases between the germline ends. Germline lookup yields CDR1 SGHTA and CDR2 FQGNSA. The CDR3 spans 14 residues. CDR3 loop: CASSLDRVGNTIYF. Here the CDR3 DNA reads TGTGCCAGCAGCTTAGACAGGGTTGGAAACACCATATATTTT.

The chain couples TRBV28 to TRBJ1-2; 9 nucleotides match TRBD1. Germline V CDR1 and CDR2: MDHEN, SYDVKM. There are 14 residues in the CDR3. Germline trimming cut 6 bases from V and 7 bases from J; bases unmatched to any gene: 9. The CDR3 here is CASSSGQGTGGYTF. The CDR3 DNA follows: TGTGCCAGCAGCTCGGGACAGGGAACGGGTGGCTACACCTTC.

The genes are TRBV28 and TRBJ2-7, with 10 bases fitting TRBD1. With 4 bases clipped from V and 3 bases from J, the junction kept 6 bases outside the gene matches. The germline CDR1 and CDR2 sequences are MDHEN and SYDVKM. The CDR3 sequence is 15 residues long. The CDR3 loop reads CASSSYGQGGYEQYF. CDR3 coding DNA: TGTGCCAGCAGTTCATATGGACAGGGGGGCTACGAGCAGTACTTC. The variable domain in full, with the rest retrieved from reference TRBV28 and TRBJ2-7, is DVKVTQSSRYLVKRTGEKVFLECVQDMDHENMFWYRQDPGLGLRLIYFSYDVKMKEKGDIPEGYSVSREKKERFSLILESASTNQTSMYLCASSSYGQGGYEQYFGPGTRLTVT.

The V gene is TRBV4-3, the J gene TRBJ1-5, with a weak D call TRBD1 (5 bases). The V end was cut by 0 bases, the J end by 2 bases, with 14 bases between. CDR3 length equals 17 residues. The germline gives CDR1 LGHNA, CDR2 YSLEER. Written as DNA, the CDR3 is TGCGCCAGCAGCCAAGATGCAGGGTCTGGGGGCAATCAGCCCCAGCATTTT. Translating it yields CASSQDAGSGGNQPQHF.

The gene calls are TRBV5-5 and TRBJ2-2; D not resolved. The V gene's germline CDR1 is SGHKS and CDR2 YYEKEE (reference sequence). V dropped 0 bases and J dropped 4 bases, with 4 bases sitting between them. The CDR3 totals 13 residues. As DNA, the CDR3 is TGTGCCAGCAGCTTGGCCCCCACCGGGGAGCTGTTTTTT. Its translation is CASSLAPTGELFF.

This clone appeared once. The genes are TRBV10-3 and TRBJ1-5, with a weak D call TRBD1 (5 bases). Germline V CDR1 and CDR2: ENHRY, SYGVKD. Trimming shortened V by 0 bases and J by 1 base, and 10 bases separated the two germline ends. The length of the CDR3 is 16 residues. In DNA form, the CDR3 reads TGTGCCATCAGTGAGTCGCAGGGCGTAAGCAATCAGCCCCAGCATTTT. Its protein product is CAISESQGVSNQPQHF.

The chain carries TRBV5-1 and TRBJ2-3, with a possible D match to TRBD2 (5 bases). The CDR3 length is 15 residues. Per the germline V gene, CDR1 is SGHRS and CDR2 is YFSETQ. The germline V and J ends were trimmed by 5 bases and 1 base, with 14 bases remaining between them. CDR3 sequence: CASSTQNGGTDTQYF. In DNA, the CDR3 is TGCGCCAGCAGTACCCAGAACGGGGGCACAGATACGCAGTATTTT.

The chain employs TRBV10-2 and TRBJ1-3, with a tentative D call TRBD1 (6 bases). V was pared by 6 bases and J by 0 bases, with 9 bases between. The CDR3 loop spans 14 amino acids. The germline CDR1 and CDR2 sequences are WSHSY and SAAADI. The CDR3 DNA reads TGCGCCAGCAGCGAGACAGGCTCTGGAAACACCATATATTTT. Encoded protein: CASSETGSGNTIYF.